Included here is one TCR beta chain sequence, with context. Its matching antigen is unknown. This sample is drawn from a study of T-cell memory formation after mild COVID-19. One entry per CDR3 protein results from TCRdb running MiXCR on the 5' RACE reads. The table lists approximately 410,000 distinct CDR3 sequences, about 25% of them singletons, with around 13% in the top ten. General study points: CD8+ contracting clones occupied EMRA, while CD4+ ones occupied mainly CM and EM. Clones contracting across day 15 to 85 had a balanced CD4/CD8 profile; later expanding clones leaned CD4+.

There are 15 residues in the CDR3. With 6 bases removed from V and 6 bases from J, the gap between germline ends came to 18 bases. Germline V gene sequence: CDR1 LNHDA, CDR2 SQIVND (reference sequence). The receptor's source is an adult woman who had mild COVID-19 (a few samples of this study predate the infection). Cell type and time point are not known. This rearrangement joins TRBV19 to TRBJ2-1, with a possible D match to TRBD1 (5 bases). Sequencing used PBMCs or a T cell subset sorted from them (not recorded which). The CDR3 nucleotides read TGTGCCAGTAGCCCCTGGGGCCACGGGTTCAATGAGCAGTTCTTC. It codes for CASSPWGHGFNEQFF.